This T cell receptor beta chain was recovered during a study of control samples from healthy donors and cancer patients (dated by TCRdb to the early 2020s). Libraries were made using the immunoSEQ multiplex PCR assay. The table was pulled from immuneACCESS by TCRdb, which kept in-frame rearrangements only. Such tables lose some clones; where checked, under half of the loss comes from unresolved V genes, and the rest has no known cause. Counted in this sample were 65,000 to 80,000 clones; around 90% of them appeared once. 8% to 10% of the sample belongs to the ten largest clones. As regards this clone: Its antigen remains undetermined. Per-nucleotide qualities are absent, and no much larger clonotype sits a single base away.

Source material: PBMCs. This clonotype originated in a woman between 50 and 59 years old with colorectal cancer.

The CDR3 is CASSLGQGEGYTF. At the DNA level, the sequence is TGCGCCAGCAGCTTGGGGCAGGGAGAGGGCTACACCTTC. In this chain, TRBV5-1 is recombined with TRBJ1-2; perhaps TRBD1 is the D gene, with 5 bases matching. The V and J ends are trimmed by 0 bases and 8 bases, leaving 11 bases between them. The CDR3 spans 13 residues, from the cysteine through the phenylalanine. The DNA shown is the 39-base CDR3, in frame from base 1. CDR1 and CDR2 are drawn from the germline V gene: SGHRS, YFSETQ.